Sequencing of this TCR beta chain was carried out in a study of blood T cells in healthy people across ages. Study-wide results and limits: A strong correlation was seen between TCR beta diversity and naive T cell percentage.

This clonotype was detected ten times or more. Its cognate antigen is unknown. The second PCR ran about 6 to 11 cycles with a sample-barcoded 5' primer and J-beta primers. Carrying 12 random nucleotides, a template-switch adaptor labeled each individual cDNA molecule. TCRdb analysed the 5' RACE reads with MiXCR anew, one entry per CDR3 protein. The sample includes 650,000 to 800,000 distinct CDR3 sequences, around 50% seen only once; the top ten take about 13%. The authors isolated at least 6.5 million PBMCs per sample. Trimming removed 4 bases from V and 7 bases from J, with 16 bases in between. The CDR3 extends over 14 amino acids. The germline gives CDR1 SGHTA, CDR2 FQGTGA.

The receptor was derived from a woman older than 75 in good health. The chain couples TRBV7-3 to TRBJ1-2; no definite D call. Specimen: blood. The CDR3 bases are TGTGCCAGCAGCTCCGACCCCTCGGGTCGTGGCTACACCTTC. It codes for CASSSDPSGRGYTF.